Below, 27 T cell receptor beta chains from the same sample are listed, as sequenced in a study of tumor and adjacent non-tumor tissue in lung cancer. The template was RNA from unsorted bulk tissue. TCRbeta libraries were built with three rounds of nested PCR, modified from ARM-PCR. One entry per CDR3 protein, called by TCRdb with MiXCR from the multiplex PCR reads. The sample has about 120,000 distinct CDR3 sequences; about 66% are singletons. Sequenced material: lung tumor tissue. Receptors were obtained from a man aged 30 to 45 with non-small cell lung cancer.

This clonotype was detected many times. This chain connects TRBV6-5 to TRBJ1-2; D call uncertain. Germline V lookup: CDR1 MNHEY, CDR2 SVGAGI. The V and J ends lost 8 bases and 7 bases respectively, with 11 bases between them. The CDR3 sequence is 11 residues long. CDR3 bases: TGTGCCAGCGGAGAAACCGGTGGCTACACCTTC. This translates into CASGETGGYTF.

The chain links TRBV6-2 or TRBV6-3 to TRBJ2-3, with D perhaps matching TRBD2 (6 bases). Germline V gene data show CDR1 as MNHEY and CDR2 as SVGEGT. V was clipped by 5 bases and J by 10 bases, with 22 bases between them. The CDR3 runs to 15 residues. The CDR3 nucleotides are TGTGCCAGCAGTCAACCAATCGGACGCGGGGCTGCGCAGTATTTT. Residues: CASSQPIGRGAAQYF.

As concerns this clonotype: It may be a read error: a sequence one base away is much more abundant. CDR3 coding DNA: TGTGCCAGCAGCCCCGGGAAAGCCGAAAATTCACCCCTCCACTTT. Translating gives CASSPGKAENSPLHF. The rearrangement uses TRBV6-5 and TRBJ1-6; D is unclear. V lost 6 bases, J lost 7 bases, and 16 bases lay in between. This CDR3 has 15 residues. Germline values: CDR1 MNHEY, CDR2 SVGAGI.

With regard to this clonotype: This sequence may be a read error, since a much larger clone differs from it by one base. This sequence joins TRBV5-4 and TRBJ1-2, with 7 nucleotides matching TRBD1. The V gene's germline CDR1 is SGHNT and CDR2 YYREEE (reference sequence). The CDR3 has 12 amino acids. After removal of 5 bases from V and 8 bases from J, the junction contained 6 bases not matched to a gene. This CDR3 reads CASRRQGWGYTF. The CDR3, as DNA: TGTGCCAGCAGGCGACAGGGCTGGGGCTACACCTTC.

Note on this clonotype: A much larger clonotype is one base distant, so this may be a read error. J is TRBJ2-3 and V is TRBV4-1; 10 nucleotides line up with TRBD1. V lost 0 bases to trimming and J lost 7 bases; unmatched junction nucleotides: 4. CDR1 and CDR2 (germline): MGHRA, YSYEKL. This CDR3 region has 15 residues. The CDR3, as DNA: TGCGCCAGCAGCCAAGATGGGACAGGGGCAAATACGCAGTATTTT. This gives the protein CASSQDGTGANTQYF.

As to this clonotype: The junction differs from germline at one of its ends, possibly a read error. The rearrangement uses TRBV4-1 and TRBJ2-5; tentatively, D is TRBD2 (5 bases). CDR1 is MGHRA, CDR2 YSYEKL, per germline. The CDR3 covers 15 residues. The CDR3 sequence: CASSPRTSDGETEYF. The DNA for the CDR3 is TGCGCCAGCAGCCCCCGGACGTCTGACGGGGAGACCGAGTACTTC.

With regard to this clonotype: A clone one base away is much larger, so this may be a read error. The V call is TRBV20-1, the J call TRBJ2-7; TRBD1 matches 8 bases. The CDR3 spans 15 residues. The germline V gene encodes CDR1 DFQATT and CDR2 SNEGSKA (reference sequence). The CDR3 spells CSARDPADRAYEHYF. CDR3 DNA sequence: TGCAGTGCTAGAGATCCCGCGGACAGGGCCTACGAGCACTACTTC.

On this clonotype itself: This is likely a read error, given that the CDR3 carries no conserved phenylalanine or tryptophan at its end. V and J are TRBV20-1 and TRBJ2-1, with 10 bases identical to TRBD2. The CDR3 contains 15 residues. The germline V gene encodes CDR1 DFQATT and CDR2 SNEGSKA (reference sequence). The CDR3 spells CSALTGTSVLHEQFY. The DNA of the CDR3 is TGCAGTGCCCTGACCGGGACTAGCGTCCTCCATGAACAGTTCTAC.

The chain links TRBV12-3 or TRBV12-4 to TRBJ1-2; D is perhaps TRBD1 (5 bases). With 9 bases removed from V and 4 bases from J, the gap between germline ends came to 21 bases. This CDR3 contains 15 residues. CDR3 residues: CARSEGGASTYGYTF. The CDR3 nucleotides are TGTGCCAGGAGTGAAGGCGGGGCCTCGACCTATGGCTACACCTTC.

As to this clonotype: Germline is not matched at one junction end, which may reflect a read error. The chain combines TRBV5-4 with TRBJ2-1; TRBD1 is a possible D gene (6 bases). The CDR3 sequence is 13 residues long. Germline CDR1 and CDR2: SGHNT and YYREEE (reference sequence). This CDR3 reads CADRTPTYTEQFF. In nucleotides, the CDR3 is TGTGCAGACAGGACCCCGACCTACACTGAGCAGTTCTTC.

The chain uses TRBV20-1 and TRBJ2-1; weak D call: TRBD2 (6 bases). The CDR3 is 13 residues long. Germline V CDR1 and CDR2: DFQATT, SNEGSKA (reference sequence). The V and J ends lost 6 bases and 8 bases respectively, with 17 bases between them. This chain's CDR3 is CSAEGGANDEQFF. The CDR3 nucleotides are TGCAGTGCGGAGGGCGGGGCCAACGATGAGCAGTTCTTC.

As concerns this clonotype: Likely a read error: the CDR3 ends without its conserved phenylalanine or tryptophan. The genes are TRBV4-3 and TRBJ1-1; tentative D call: TRBD1 (5 bases). CDR3 length: 15 residues. Germline V gene sequence: CDR1 LGHNA, CDR2 YSLEER. The V and J ends lost 4 bases and 10 bases respectively, with 22 bases between them. The CDR3 nucleotides are TGCGCCAGCAGCCGGGTGAACGGGGACCAGATCGGAGCTTTCCTT. Translating gives CASSRVNGDQIGAFL.

As for this clonotype: Mismatch with germline at one junction end may stem from a read error. The chain joins TRBV5-1 to TRBJ2-4, with D tentatively TRBD2 (6 bases). CDR1 is SGHRS and CDR2 is YFSETQ in the germline V gene. CDR3 length: 15 residues. In DNA form, the CDR3 reads TGCGCCAACAGCTTGGGTTACGGCCGGGGGAACATTCAGTACTTC. Translated, it gives CANSLGYGRGNIQYF.

With respect to this clonotype: A much larger clonotype is one base distant, so this may be a read error. Because the CDR3 is missing its conserved closing phenylalanine or tryptophan, this is likely a read error. The J gene is TRBJ2-7, the V gene TRBV29-1, with 8 bases identical to TRBD2. Germline V gene sequence: CDR1 SQVTM, CDR2 ANQGSEA. V shed 8 bases, J shed 2 bases, and the junction held 8 bases outside the gene matches. The CDR3 runs to 13 residues. The CDR3 nucleotides are TGCAGCTACGTTAGCGGGACAACCTACGAGCAGTACTAC. Amino acid sequence: CSYVSGTTYEQYY.

As to this clonotype: One junction end does not reproduce the germline sequence, and a read error may be involved. As DNA, the CDR3 is TGCGGTGCTCAGGCTAGCGGGAGGGCCACCTACAATGAGAAGTTCTTC. It is translated as CGAQASGRATYNEKFF. V usage is TRBV20-1 and J usage is TRBJ2-1; TRBD2 matches at 12 bases. Germline loops: CDR1 DFQATT, CDR2 SNEGSKA (reference sequence). The CDR3 totals 16 residues.

This clonotype was found once. A read error may produce the germline difference seen at one junction end. The chain joins TRBV7-2 to TRBJ2-6; D might be TRBD1 (6 bases). The CDR3 has 16 residues. Germline V gives CDR1 SGHTA, CDR2 FQGNSA. CDR3 DNA: TGTGCCAGCAGCTTTACAGGGCACTCTGAGGCCAACGTCCTGACTTTC. Protein sequence: CASSFTGHSEANVLTF. The whole variable domain, remainder taken from reference TRBV7-2 and TRBJ2-6, is GAGVSQSPSNKVTEKGKDVELRCDPISGHTALYWYRQSLGQGLEFLIYFQGNSAPDKSGLPSDRFSAERTGGSVSTLTIQRTQQEDSAVYLCASSFTGHSEANVLTFGAGSRLTVL.

Concerning this clonotype: Without the conserved terminal phenylalanine or tryptophan, this CDR3 likely stems from a read error. V gene TRBV24-1 combines with J gene TRBJ2-1; tentatively, D is TRBD1 (6 bases). Germline CDR1 reads KGHDR; CDR2 reads SFDVKD. V lost 5 bases, J lost 3 bases, and 10 bases lay in between. The CDR3 sequence is 14 residues long. CDR3 in amino acids: CATSVGDIYNEQFL. CDR3 DNA sequence: TGTGCCACCAGTGTTGGGGACATCTACAATGAGCAGTTCCTC.

As for this clonotype: The CDR3 ends on some other residue instead of the conserved phenylalanine or tryptophan, so this is likely a read error. This chain uses TRBV29-1 with TRBJ2-3; tentative D call: TRBD1 (5 bases). The CDR3 has 11 residues. Looked up from germline, CDR1 is SQVTM and CDR2 is ANQGSEA. Trimming cost V 8 bases and J 8 bases, with 14 bases left between them. CDR3 residues: CSIQESGTQYL. Written as DNA, the CDR3 is TGCAGCATACAGGAGTCGGGTACGCAGTATCTT.

The table lists this clonotype with many counts. J is TRBJ1-3 and V is TRBV12-3 or TRBV12-4, with D possibly TRBD1 on 5 matching bases. The CDR3 is made up of 15 amino acids. Trimming removed 5 bases from V and 0 bases from J, with 11 bases in between. CDR3 protein: CASSPLGTSGNTIYF. CDR3 nucleotides: TGTGCCAGCAGTCCATTGGGGACCTCTGGAAACACCATATATTTT.

Points on this clonotype: This could be a read error, since a much larger clone is one nucleotide away. The chain joins TRBV4-1 to TRBJ2-3, with a weak D call TRBD2 (6 bases). CDR1 MGHRA and CDR2 YSYEKL come from the germline V gene. The CDR3 covers 16 residues. The CDR3 DNA reads as TGCGCCAGCAGCCAAGATGGCGGGATAAGCACAGAAACGCAGTATTTT. Residues: CASSQDGGISTETQYF.

Comment on this clonotype: Just one base apart from a much larger clone, this may be a read error. V is TRBV29-1 and J is TRBJ2-7; a weak D match, TRBD2 (5 bases). The V gene's germline CDR1 is SQVTM and CDR2 ANQGSEA. The CDR3 runs to 13 residues. The CDR3 sequence: CRVETGETYEQYF. The CDR3 nucleotides are TGCCGCGTGGAGACCGGGGAGACCTACGAGCAGTACTTC.

A remark on this clonotype: Possible read error: a much larger clone is one base away. This chain uses TRBV12-3 or TRBV12-4 with TRBJ2-1; tentative D call: TRBD2 (6 bases). This CDR3 contains 12 residues. V lost 6 bases, J lost 12 bases, and 15 bases lay in between. CDR3 sequence reads: CASRHLARGQFF. CDR3 DNA sequence: TGTGCCAGCAGACACCTAGCGAGGGGGCAGTTCTTC.

Remarks on this clonotype: At one of its ends the junction is not consistent with the germline gene, which may arise from a read error. The chain is built from TRBV13 and TRBJ2-3; TRBD2 matches 11 bases. The germline V gene has CDR1 PRHDT and CDR2 FYEKMQ (reference sequence). The CDR3 has 17 amino acids. Here the CDR3 reads CDSSLGGSGRAGDTQYF. CDR3 DNA: TGTGACAGCAGTTTAGGAGGTAGCGGGAGGGCCGGAGATACGCAGTATTTT.

This clonotype occurred many times. This chain connects TRBV29-1 to TRBJ1-4, with a weak D call TRBD1 (6 bases). In germline, CDR1 is SQVTM, CDR2 ANQGSEA. Between the trimmed V and J ends, which lost 2 bases and 15 bases, there was a span of 10 bases. CDR3 length equals 10 residues. Written as DNA, the CDR3 is TGCAGCGTTGAAAGGGACACCATGTTTTTT. Translating gives CSVERDTMFF.

Regarding this clonotype: The junction departs from the called germline gene at one end, perhaps through a read error. The chain employs TRBV20-1 and TRBJ2-1, with D uncertain. Looked up from germline, CDR1 is DFQATT and CDR2 is SNEGSKA (reference sequence). This CDR3 has 14 amino acids. In nucleotides, the CDR3 is TGCAGTGCTAGAGATCTCCACGCCTACAATGAGGAGTTCTTC. Protein product: CSARDLHAYNEEFF.

A remark on this clonotype: At one end, the junction sequence differs from germline, possibly due to a read error. The chain employs TRBV11-3 and TRBJ2-3; D call uncertain. The CDR3 totals 13 residues. The germline V gene has CDR1 SGHNT and CDR2 YENEEA. The CDR3 here is CANSLVGADTQYF. For the CDR3, the DNA is TGTGCCAACAGCTTAGTAGGAGCAGACACGCAGTATTTT.

Remarks on this clonotype: The CDR3 ends on some other residue instead of the conserved phenylalanine or tryptophan, so this is likely a read error. This chain connects TRBV11-2 to TRBJ2-7; D remains ambiguous. Germline values: CDR1 SGHAT, CDR2 FQNNGV. The CDR3 length is 10 residues. CDR3 sequence reads: CTSPAYEQYL. The CDR3 nucleotides are TGTACCAGCCCTGCCTACGAGCAGTACCTC.